This T cell receptor beta chain was recorded in a study of CD4 T cells in relation to SARS-CoV-2 and coronaviruses. Study background: TCR beta CDR3s were sequenced after approximately 9-day antigen culture of PBMCs. The negative reference was HIV-1 Nef peptide pool or peptide-free culture. The restricting HLA molecule for shared crossreactive spike epitopes was mapped.

As regards this clone: Antigen: not known.

The CDR3 consists of 12 residues. Trimming removed 6 bases from V and 4 bases from J; junction bases left unmatched: 0. Sequenced by immunoSEQ multiplex PCR; TCRdb stores in-frame clones only, minus some. This sample carries 19,000 or so clones, about 72% of them seen once, and the ten largest clones take about 21%. Before the COVID-19 pandemic, during about 2011-2019, CD4+ T cells were taken from unexposed donors. CD4+ T cells were isolated from the cells after 10 days of culture. As cell numbers allowed, unexposed-donor CD4+ T cells faced SARS-CoV-2 S/N and four cold-coronavirus spikes. The source material was CD4+ T cells from PBMCs, cultured in vitro. The gene calls are TRBV12-3 or TRBV12-4 and TRBJ1-5; 7 bases match TRBD1. The receptor was isolated from a human donor in good health. The CDR3 spells CASRQGNQPQHF. The CDR3 bases are TGTGCCAGCAGACAGGGGAATCAGCCCCAGCATTTT.